The 29 T cell receptor beta chains given below trace back to one sample, sequenced in a study of vaccination effects on CD4 cells after COVID-19. Which antigens these TCRs recognize remains unknown. Here immunoSEQ multiplex PCR was the method, and the copy in TCRdb shows in-frame clones only, minus some. The sample lists more than 50,000 clones; roughly 76% were seen once. Within the ViraFEST assay, antigen-specific CD4+ T cells underwent expansion with viral peptide pools prior to sequencing. Culture lasted 10 days before CD4+ T cell isolation. Participants completed two doses of the BNT162b2 or mRNA-1273 vaccine. The sequencing used CD4+ T cells from PBMCs cultured with HCoV-OC43 spike peptides, collected after COVID-19 vaccination. Specified subset: HCoV-OC43 spike overlapping peptide pool stimulation. The receptors stem from a human donor who received a COVID-19 vaccine.

The rearrangement uses TRBV18 and TRBJ1-1; D ambiguous. The CDR3 loop spans 16 amino acids. V was shortened by 2 bases and J by 6 bases, with 19 bases between the two germline ends. Germline V gene data show CDR1 as KGHSH and CDR2 as LQKENI. The chain's CDR3 is CASSPSIAGSPPEAFF. CDR3 sequence (DNA): TGTGCCAGCTCACCAAGCATTGCAGGATCCCCACCTGAAGCTTTCTTT.

V and J are TRBV4-1 and TRBJ2-5, with 11 bases aligning to TRBD2. Trimming cost V 1 base and J 5 bases; bases outside gene matches: 9. The CDR3 contains 17 residues. Germline-derived CDR1 and CDR2 are MGHRA and YSYEKL. CDR3 protein: CASSQGLAGPLGETQYF. CDR3 coding DNA: TGCGCCAGCAGCCAAGGACTAGCGGGGCCCTTGGGGGAGACCCAGTACTTC.

The CDR3 DNA is TGTGCCAGCAGCCAAAGCGGGGCAGGGTCCTACGAGCAGTACGTC. This translates into CASSQSGAGSYEQYV. This chain uses TRBV14 with TRBJ2-7, with 7 bases lining up with TRBD2. This CDR3 spans 15 amino acids. The junction had 5 bases not matched to a gene; V was cut back by 2 bases and J by 1 base. Germline-derived CDR1 and CDR2 are SGHDN and FVKESK.

V is TRBV6-5 and J is TRBJ2-3; TRBD1 or TRBD2 may be the D gene (5 bases each). The germline V gene encodes CDR1 MNHEY and CDR2 SVGAGI. Trimming removed 6 bases at V and 5 bases at J, with 18 bases between. CDR3 size: 15 residues. CDR3 sequence (DNA): TGTGCCAGCAGCCCATCAAGACAGAGGGAAGATACGCAGTATTTT. This encodes CASSPSRQREDTQYF.

This chain uses TRBV6-2 or TRBV6-3 with TRBJ1-5, with a tentative D call TRBD1 (6 bases). CDR1 is MNHEY, CDR2 SVGEGT, per germline. CDR3 length equals 16 residues. V was cut by 6 bases and J by 3 bases, with 18 bases left in between. The CDR3 nucleotides read TGTGCCAGCAGCTCAAGGCTTACAGGGCCCAATCAGCCCCAGCATTTT. Protein product: CASSSRLTGPNQPQHF.

The chain uses TRBV20-1 and TRBJ1-2, with unresolved D. CDR3 length equals 10 residues. Per germline, CDR1 DFQATT and CDR2 SNEGSKA (reference sequence). V dropped 6 bases and J dropped 1 base, with 3 bases sitting between them. The CDR3 DNA follows: TGCAGTGCCTATAACTATGGCTACACCTTC. It specifies CSAYNYGYTF.

The chain recombines TRBV6-5 with TRBJ2-7; 8 nucleotides line up with TRBD1. Germline V gene sequence: CDR1 MNHEY, CDR2 SVGAGI. This CDR3 has 14 residues. The V and J ends lost 7 bases and 4 bases, in that order; junction bases with no gene match: 9. The CDR3 region has the DNA TGTGCCAGCATTCCGCGACAGGGGTCGTACGAGCAGTACGTC. As protein: CASIPRQGSYEQYV.

The chain joins TRBV5-1 to TRBJ2-1, with D perhaps TRBD2 (7 bases). The CDR3 loop spans 15 amino acids. CDR1 SGHRS and CDR2 YFSETQ come from the germline V gene. Trimming stripped 4 bases from V and 7 bases from J, with 18 bases between. The CDR3 DNA sequence: TGCGCCAGCAGCCGTTTTGGGGGGGCTTGGAATGAGCAGTTCTTC. Translation: CASSRFGGAWNEQFF.

J is TRBJ1-1 and V is TRBV7-3; D is unresolved. Trimming took 4 bases from V and 2 from J, leaving 11 bases between them. The CDR3 has 14 amino acids. Germline V gene data show CDR1 as SGHTA and CDR2 as FQGTGA. Here the CDR3 DNA reads TGTGCCAGCAGCTCCGGACCGGGAAACACTGAAGCTTTCTTT. Encoded protein: CASSSGPGNTEAFF.

This chain connects TRBV5-6 to TRBJ2-7; the D is unclear. Looked up from germline, CDR1 is SGHDT and CDR2 is YYEEEE. Between the trimmed V and J ends, which lost 0 bases and 7 bases, there was a span of 20 bases. This CDR3 has 16 amino acids. The chain's CDR3 is CASSLAYKTGPGEQYV. CDR3 nucleotides: TGTGCCAGCAGCTTGGCGTATAAGACTGGGCCCGGGGAGCAGTACGTC.

The chain uses TRBV15 and TRBJ1-1; D might be TRBD1 (5 bases). The CDR3 length is 14 residues. CDR1 is LNHNV, CDR2 YYDKDF, per germline (reference sequence). Trimming took off 0 bases at V and 4 bases at J, with 9 bases between the two ends. CDR3 DNA sequence: TGTGCCACCAGCAGAGATTGGGGGGGCACTGAAGCTTTCTTT. Translating gives CATSRDWGGTEAFF.

The V call is TRBV5-1, the J call TRBJ1-3; D ambiguous. CDR1 is SGHRS, CDR2 YFSETQ, per germline. The V gene lost 0 bases and the J gene lost 2 bases, with 12 bases spanning the gap. This CDR3 is 16 amino acids long. The CDR3 region is CASSLEWQNAGNTIYF. The CDR3 DNA is TGCGCCAGCAGCTTGGAATGGCAGAACGCTGGAAACACCATATATTTT.

This clone was seen a few times. This chain connects TRBV7-3 to TRBJ1-1, with D possibly matching TRBD1 (6 bases). This CDR3 comprises 13 residues. The germline V gene has CDR1 SGHTA and CDR2 FQGTGA. V was clipped by 3 bases and J by 1 base, with 6 bases between them. The chain's CDR3 is CASSLTGNTEAFF. The CDR3, as DNA: TGTGCCAGCAGCTTGACAGGGAACACTGAAGCTTTCTTT.

DNA of the CDR3: TGTGCCTGGAGTGTACGGCAGGAGGGCTACACCTTC. It encodes CAWSVRQEGYTF. The chain carries TRBV30 and TRBJ1-2; D not certain. CDR3 length equals 12 residues. Germline V gives CDR1 GTSNPN, CDR2 SVGIG (reference sequence). Trimming pared 0 bases from V and 8 bases from J, leaving 10 bases between. The whole variable domain, remainder taken from reference TRBV30 and TRBJ1-2, is SQTIHQWPATLVQPVGSPLSLECTVEGTSNPNLYWYRQAAGRGLQLLFYSVGIGQISSEVPQNLSASRPQDRQFILSSKKLLLSDSGFYLCAWSVRQEGYTFGSGTRLTVV.

The chain recombines TRBV15 with TRBJ2-7; no clear D gene. V was pared by 1 base and J by 4 bases, with 11 bases between. The germline V gene encodes CDR1 LNHNV and CDR2 YYDKDF (reference sequence). This CDR3 has 14 amino acids. The CDR3 reads CATSRGVIGYEQYV. In DNA form, the CDR3 reads TGTGCCACCAGCAGAGGGGTGATTGGGTACGAGCAGTACGTC.

This clone occurred a few times. V is TRBV12-5 and J is TRBJ1-1; D uncertain. With 6 bases removed from V and 3 bases from J, the gap between germline ends came to 11 bases. The length of the CDR3 is 13 residues. From germline, CDR1 is LGHNT and CDR2 FRNRAP. CDR3 bases: TGTGCTAGTGGCCAAGGACGGTACACTGAAGCTTTCTTT. Its protein is CASGQGRYTEAFF.

This chain uses TRBV7-2 with TRBJ1-2; 7 positions agree with TRBD1. The CDR3 totals 14 residues. The germline gives CDR1 SGHTA, CDR2 FQGNSA. After removal of 5 bases from V and 5 bases from J, the junction contained 8 bases not matched to a gene. The CDR3 sequence: CASSGVGTAYGYTF. In DNA form, the CDR3 reads TGTGCCAGCAGCGGAGTCGGGACAGCTTATGGCTACACCTTC.

V and J are TRBV11-2 and TRBJ2-2; TRBD1 matches 11 bases. This CDR3 region has 15 residues. Per germline, CDR1 SGHAT and CDR2 FQNNGV. After removal of 6 bases from V and 5 bases from J, the junction contained 5 bases not matched to a gene. The CDR3 here is CASRRTGGATGELFF. In nucleotides, the CDR3 is TGTGCCAGCAGGAGGACAGGGGGCGCAACCGGGGAGCTGTTTTTT.

This clone came up a few times. This chain connects TRBV5-1 to TRBJ2-1, with 9 nucleotides matching TRBD1. The CDR3 consists of 16 residues. The germline V gene encodes CDR1 SGHRS and CDR2 YFSETQ. Trimming cost V 2 bases and J 2 bases; bases outside gene matches: 5. In DNA form, the CDR3 reads TGCGCCAGCAGCTTAGGACAGGGGACGCCCTACAATGAGCAGTTCTTC. Protein: CASSLGQGTPYNEQFF.

CDR3 sequence reads: CASSVRGEGNQPQHF. DNA of the CDR3: TGTGCCAGCAGTGTCCGGGGAGAGGGGAATCAGCCCCAGCATTTT. This chain joins TRBV28 and TRBJ1-5; possibly TRBD1 for D (5 bases). Germline-derived CDR1 and CDR2 are MDHEN and SYDVKM. The CDR3 is 15 residues long. Trimming stripped 5 bases from V and 4 bases from J, with 15 bases between.

J is TRBJ1-6 and V is TRBV4-1, with 7 nucleotides matching TRBD1. With 7 bases clipped from V and 10 bases from J, the junction kept 22 bases outside the gene matches. This CDR3 contains 18 residues. Looked up from germline, CDR1 is MGHRA and CDR2 is YSYEKL. The CDR3 spells CASKNPEGDIRGESPLHF. In DNA form, the CDR3 reads TGCGCCAGCAAAAACCCCGAAGGGGACATCAGGGGGGAATCACCCCTCCACTTT.

V gene TRBV6-5 combines with J gene TRBJ1-1; 7 bases match TRBD1. The length of the CDR3 is 14 residues. Germline V gives CDR1 MNHEY, CDR2 SVGAGI. Trimming at V came to 5 bases and at J to 1 base, leaving 4 bases not matched to a gene. The CDR3 loop is CASSHRDRNTEAFF. CDR3 DNA sequence: TGTGCCAGCAGTCACCGGGACAGGAACACTGAAGCTTTCTTT.

V gene TRBV7-2 combines with J gene TRBJ2-5; weak D call: TRBD1 (8 bases). From germline, CDR1 is SGHTA and CDR2 FQGNSA. V was trimmed by 5 bases and J by 5 bases, leaving 21 bases between them. The length of the CDR3 is 16 residues. The CDR3 DNA is TGTGCCAGCAGCAAAGGGGACAGGACTAGGAGCGAGACCCAGTACTTC. This sequence encodes CASSKGDRTRSETQYF.

The CDR3 coding sequence is TGTGCCACCAGTGACCGGACTCTCCAAGAGACCCAGTACTTC. Its translation: CATSDRTLQETQYF. The chain is built from TRBV24-1 and TRBJ2-5; D might be TRBD2 (5 bases). V was shortened by 4 bases and J by 1 base, with 9 bases between the two germline ends. In germline, CDR1 is KGHDR, CDR2 SFDVKD. The CDR3 consists of 14 residues.

The rearrangement links TRBV18 to TRBJ1-5; no reliable D call. CDR3 length: 13 amino acids. Deletions cut 4 bases from V and 2 bases from J, with 6 bases between. Germline V gene sequence: CDR1 KGHSH, CDR2 LQKENI. The CDR3 bases are TGTGCCAGCTCACTAGTTGGCAATCAGCCCCAGCATTTT. It specifies CASSLVGNQPQHF.

This rearrangement joins TRBV27 to TRBJ1-4; no clear D. V lost 3 bases to trimming and J lost 7 bases, with 9 bases between them. The CDR3 loop spans 13 amino acids. Germline V gene data show CDR1 as MNHEY and CDR2 as SMNVEV (reference sequence). The CDR3 loop reads CASSFYRGEKLFF. For the CDR3, the DNA is TGTGCCAGCAGTTTCTACCGGGGTGAAAAACTGTTTTTT.

The chain uses TRBV27 and TRBJ2-3, with unresolved D. Germline V gives CDR1 MNHEY, CDR2 SMNVEV (reference sequence). This CDR3 comprises 16 residues. The germline V and J ends were trimmed by 3 bases and 2 bases, with 15 bases remaining between them. CDR3 amino acids: CASSLAATLPTDTQYF. Here the CDR3 DNA reads TGTGCCAGCAGTTTGGCAGCAACCCTTCCCACAGATACGCAGTATTTT.

This sequence joins TRBV7-9 and TRBJ2-7; no reliable D call. Germline V lookup: CDR1 SEHNR, CDR2 FQNEAQ (reference sequence). The CDR3 loop spans 13 amino acids. The ends were cut back, 3 bases at V and 3 bases at J, with 9 bases in the middle. CDR3 nucleotide sequence: TGTGCCAGCAGCTTGAACGGGTACTACGAGCAGTACGTC. Encoded protein: CASSLNGYYEQYV.

The rearrangement uses TRBV18 and TRBJ1-2; TRBD1 might be the D (6 bases). Germline-derived CDR1 and CDR2 are KGHSH and LQKENI. Trimming took off 4 bases at V and 1 base at J, with 22 bases between the two ends. CDR3 length equals 18 residues. The CDR3 here is CASSRPGARDLLNYGYTF. CDR3 nucleotide sequence: TGTGCCAGCTCACGACCAGGGGCCAGGGATCTCCTTAACTATGGCTACACCTTC.